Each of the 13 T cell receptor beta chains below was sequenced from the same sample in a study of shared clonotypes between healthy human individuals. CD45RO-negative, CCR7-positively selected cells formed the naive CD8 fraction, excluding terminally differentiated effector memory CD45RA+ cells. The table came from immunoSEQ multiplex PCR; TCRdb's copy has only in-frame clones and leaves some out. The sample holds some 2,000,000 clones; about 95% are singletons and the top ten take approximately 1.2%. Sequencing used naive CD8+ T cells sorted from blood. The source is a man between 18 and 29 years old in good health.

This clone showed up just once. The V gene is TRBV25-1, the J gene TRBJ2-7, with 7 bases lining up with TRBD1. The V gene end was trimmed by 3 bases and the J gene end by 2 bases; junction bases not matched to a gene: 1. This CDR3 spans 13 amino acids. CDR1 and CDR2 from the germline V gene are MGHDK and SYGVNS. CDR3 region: CASSETGTYEQYF. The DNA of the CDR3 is TGTGCCAGCAGTGAGACAGGGACCTACGAGCAGTACTTC.

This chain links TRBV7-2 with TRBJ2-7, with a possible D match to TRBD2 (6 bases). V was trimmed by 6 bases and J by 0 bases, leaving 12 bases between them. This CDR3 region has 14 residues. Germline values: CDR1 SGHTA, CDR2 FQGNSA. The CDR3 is CASSPFGGSYEQYF. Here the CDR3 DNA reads TGTGCCAGCAGTCCCTTCGGGGGCTCCTACGAGCAGTACTTC.

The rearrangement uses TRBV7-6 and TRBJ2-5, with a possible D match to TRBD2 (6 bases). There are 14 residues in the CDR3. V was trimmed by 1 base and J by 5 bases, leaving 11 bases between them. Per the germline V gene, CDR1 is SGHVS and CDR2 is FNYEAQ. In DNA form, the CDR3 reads TGTGCCAGCAGCTTAGATGGCGGGGTGGAGACCCAGTACTTC. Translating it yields CASSLDGGVETQYF.

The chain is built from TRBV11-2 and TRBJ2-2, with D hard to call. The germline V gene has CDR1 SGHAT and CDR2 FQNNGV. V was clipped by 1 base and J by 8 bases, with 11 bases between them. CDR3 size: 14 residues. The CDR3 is CASSLVHLSGELFF. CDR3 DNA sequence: TGTGCCAGCAGCTTAGTCCATCTCTCGGGGGAGCTGTTTTTT. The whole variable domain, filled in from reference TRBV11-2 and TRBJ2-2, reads EAGVAQSPRYKIIEKRQSVAFWCNPISGHATLYWYQQILGQGPKLLIQFQNNGVVDDSQLPKDRFSAERLKGVDSTLKIQPAKLEDSAVYLCASSLVHLSGELFFGEGSRLTVL.

The CDR3 sequence is CASSLDRGEGTGELFF. Written as DNA, the CDR3 is TGTGCCAGCAGCCTCGACCGGGGGGAGGGCACCGGGGAGCTGTTTTTT. This chain links TRBV7-2 with TRBJ2-2; 7 bases fit TRBD2. J lost 4 bases, V lost 5 bases, and 10 bases had no gene match. In germline, CDR1 is SGHTA, CDR2 FQGNSA. The CDR3 sequence is 16 residues long.

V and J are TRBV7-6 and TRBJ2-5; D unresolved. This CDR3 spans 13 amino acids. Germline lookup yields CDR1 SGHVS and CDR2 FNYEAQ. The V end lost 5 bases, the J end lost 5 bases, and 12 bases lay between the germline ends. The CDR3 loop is CASSPSVVETQYF. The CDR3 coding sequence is TGTGCCAGCAGCCCCTCCGTGGTGGAGACCCAGTACTTC.

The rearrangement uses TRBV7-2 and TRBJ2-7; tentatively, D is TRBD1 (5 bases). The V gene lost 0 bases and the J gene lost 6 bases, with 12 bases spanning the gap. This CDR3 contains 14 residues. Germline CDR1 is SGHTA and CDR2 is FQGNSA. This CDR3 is CASSLAGPAIEQYF. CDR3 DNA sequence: TGTGCCAGCAGCTTAGCGGGGCCCGCAATCGAGCAGTACTTC.

CDR3 sequence reads: CASRGAGLTSYEQYF. DNA for the CDR3: TGTGCCAGCAGGGGAGCGGGTTTAACCTCCTACGAGCAGTACTTC. The V call is TRBV21-1, the J call TRBJ2-7; TRBD2, as called in the table, went unchecked against the DNA. TRBV21-1 has pseudogene status. The CDR3 has 15 amino acids.

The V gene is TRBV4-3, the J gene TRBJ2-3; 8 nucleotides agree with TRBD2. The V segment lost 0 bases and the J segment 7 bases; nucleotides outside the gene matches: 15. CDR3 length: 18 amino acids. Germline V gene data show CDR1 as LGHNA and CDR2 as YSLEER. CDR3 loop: CASSQERLGREEQHTQYF. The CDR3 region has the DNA TGCGCCAGCAGCCAAGAGAGATTGGGGCGGGAGGAACAGCATACGCAGTATTTT.

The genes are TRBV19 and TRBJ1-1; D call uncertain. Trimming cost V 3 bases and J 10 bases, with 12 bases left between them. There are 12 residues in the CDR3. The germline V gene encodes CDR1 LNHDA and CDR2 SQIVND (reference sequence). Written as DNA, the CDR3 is TGTGCCAGTAGTATGGGCGAAAACGGAGCTTTCTTT. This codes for CASSMGENGAFF.

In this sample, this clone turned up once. CDR3 nucleotide sequence: TGTGCCAGTAGTATAATGAGGGGCCAAGCTTTCTTT. This codes for CASSIMRGQAFF. This chain links TRBV19 with TRBJ1-1; D is possibly TRBD1 (5 bases). The CDR3 has 12 residues. V was cut by 2 bases and J by 9 bases, with 10 bases left in between. The germline V gene has CDR1 LNHDA and CDR2 SQIVND (reference sequence). Looking up the rest from reference TRBV19 and TRBJ1-1 gives the full variable domain: DGGITQSPKYLFRKEGQNVTLSCEQNLNHDAMYWYRQDPGQGLRLIYYSQIVNDFQKGDIAEGYSVSREKKESFPLTVTSAQKNPTAFYLCASSIMRGQAFFGQGTRLTVV.

CDR3 bases: TGTGCCAGTAGTCCATGGGCTAGTGGGGAGACCCAGTACTTC. Its protein is CASSPWASGETQYF. The chain recombines TRBV19 with TRBJ2-5, with no clear D. The CDR3 is made up of 14 amino acids. CDR1 is LNHDA and CDR2 is SQIVND in the germline V gene (reference sequence). V lost 5 bases and J 5 bases, leaving 15 bases between the germline ends.

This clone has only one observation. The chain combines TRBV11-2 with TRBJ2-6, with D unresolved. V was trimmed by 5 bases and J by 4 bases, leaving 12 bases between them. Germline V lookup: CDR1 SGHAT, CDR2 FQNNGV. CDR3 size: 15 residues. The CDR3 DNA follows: TGTGCCAGCAGCAAAAGCCCTCTCGGGGCCAACGTCCTGACTTTC. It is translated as CASSKSPLGANVLTF.